The next 14 T cell receptor beta chains were all read from a single sample in a study of blood T cells in healthy people across ages. Primed by a sample-barcoded 5' primer and a J-beta primer mix, a second PCR proceeded for 7 to 11 cycles. TCRdb reprocessed the 5' RACE reads with MiXCR, giving one entry per CDR3 protein. The sample has some 900,000 distinct CDR3 sequences, roughly 43% seen once. What was sequenced was blood. The origin of the receptors is a man aged 30-40 years in good health.

The gene calls are TRBV15 and TRBJ1-2; 8 positions match TRBD1. Germline V CDR1 and CDR2: LNHNV, YYDKDF (reference sequence). Trimming cost V 4 bases and J 6 bases; bases outside gene matches: 7. This CDR3 is built from 14 residues. The CDR3 nucleotides read TGTGCCACCAGCATAGAAGGACAGGGTGATGGCTACACCTTC. Protein: CATSIEGQGDGYTF.

The chain recombines TRBV6-5 with TRBJ2-4, with 7 bases matching TRBD1. CDR1 and CDR2 from the germline V gene are MNHEY and SVGAGI. The CDR3 is 13 residues long. V was pared by 3 bases and J by 7 bases, with 3 bases of the junction left unmatched. Here the CDR3 reads CASSYPGQNIQYF. CDR3 nucleotides: TGTGCCAGCAGTTATCCGGGACAGAACATTCAGTACTTC.

The chain employs TRBV6-2 or TRBV6-3 and TRBJ2-7; D remains ambiguous. This CDR3 is 15 amino acids long. Trimming pared 4 bases from V and 1 base from J, leaving 14 bases between. Germline V CDR1 and CDR2: MNHEY, SVGEGT. This CDR3 reads CASSSASDGSYEQYF. The DNA of the CDR3 is TGTGCCAGCAGTTCCGCCTCGGACGGTTCCTACGAGCAGTACTTC.

A few counts support this clonotype. The V gene is TRBV2, the J gene TRBJ1-4, with 8 bases matching TRBD1. This CDR3 is built from 14 residues. Trimming at V came to 8 bases and at J to 1 base, leaving 3 bases not matched to a gene. Germline V CDR1 and CDR2: SNHLY, FYNNEI. CDR3 region: CASSGGETNEKLFF. CDR3 bases: TGTGCCAGCTCAGGGGGCGAAACTAATGAAAAACTGTTTTTT.

This clonotype was seen a few times. The chain joins TRBV4-1 to TRBJ2-7; D ambiguous. The CDR3 length is 16 residues. Deletions cut 4 bases from V and 1 base from J, with 17 bases between. CDR1 MGHRA and CDR2 YSYEKL come from the germline V gene. The CDR3 sequence is CASSPGVGQGSYEQYF. CDR3 bases: TGCGCCAGCAGCCCGGGCGTAGGGCAAGGTTCCTACGAGCAGTACTTC.

In its sample, this clonotype was seen a few times. The gene calls are TRBV4-1 and TRBJ2-3; 8 bases fit TRBD1. The CDR3 runs 17 residues. CDR1 and CDR2 from the germline V gene are MGHRA and YSYEKL. V lost 0 bases to trimming and J lost 2 bases; unmatched junction nucleotides: 7. CDR3 bases: TGCGCCAGCAGCCAAGAGCCCGGGACAGGATCCACAGATACGCAGTATTTT. Residues: CASSQEPGTGSTDTQYF.

Remarks on this clonotype: This sequence may be a read error, since a much larger clone differs from it by one base. This rearrangement joins TRBV4-1 to TRBJ2-1; TRBD2 aligns across 12 bases. This CDR3 spans 20 amino acids. The germline V gene encodes CDR1 MGHRA and CDR2 YSYEKL. Trimming took 3 bases from V and 0 from J; bases not matched to a gene: 12. This CDR3 reads CASSQEQTSGGRRSYNEQFF. Here the CDR3 DNA reads TGCGCCAGCAGCCAGGAACAGACTAGCGGGGGACGGCGCTCCTACAATGAGCAGTTCTTC.

The chain recombines TRBV4-1 with TRBJ2-7; the D is unclear. The CDR3 totals 15 residues. Per the germline V gene, CDR1 is MGHRA and CDR2 is YSYEKL. V gave up 0 bases and J gave up 0 bases, with 9 bases separating them. The CDR3 nucleotides are TGCGCCAGCAGCCAAGAGTGGCTAGGCTCCTACGAGCAGTACTTC. Its protein product is CASSQEWLGSYEQYF.

The chain recombines TRBV6-1 with TRBJ1-2, with TRBD1 as a possible D gene (6 bases). V gave up 6 bases and J gave up 7 bases, with 15 bases separating them. There are 13 residues in the CDR3. CDR1 and CDR2 (germline): MNHNS, SASEGT. CDR3 region: CASRSQGGGGYTF. CDR3 nucleotides: TGTGCCAGCAGGTCACAGGGTGGCGGTGGCTACACCTTC.

The V call is TRBV7-7, the J call TRBJ2-2, with 8 bases that match TRBD2. Per the germline V gene, CDR1 is SSHAT and CDR2 is FNYEAQ (reference sequence). With 11 bases clipped from V and 3 bases from J, the junction kept 5 bases outside the gene matches. The CDR3 length is 13 residues. CDR3 sequence: CAVGGEYTGELFF. The CDR3, as DNA: TGTGCCGTCGGGGGGGAGTACACCGGGGAGCTGTTTTTT.

This clonotype was observed a few times. V and J are TRBV6-1 and TRBJ2-7; D may match TRBD1 or TRBD2 (6 bases each). The CDR3 sequence is 12 residues long. With 6 bases removed from V and 3 bases from J, the gap between germline ends came to 9 bases. CDR1 and CDR2 (germline): MNHNS, SASEGT. The CDR3 loop reads CASRQGLYEQYF. CDR3 DNA sequence: TGTGCCAGCAGACAGGGACTCTACGAGCAGTACTTC.

The chain couples TRBV20-1 to TRBJ1-1; no clear D. The CDR3 length is 11 residues. Trimming took 4 bases from V and 7 from J, leaving 10 bases between them. Germline V lookup: CDR1 DFQATT, CDR2 SNEGSKA (reference sequence). Here the CDR3 reads CSAILAVEAFF. The CDR3 nucleotides read TGCAGTGCTATCCTGGCAGTTGAAGCTTTCTTT.

The V and J genes are TRBV29-1 and TRBJ2-1, with D possibly being TRBD1 or TRBD2 (5 bases each). The CDR3 has 15 amino acids. V shed 8 bases and J shed 10 bases, with 27 bases lying between them. Germline V gene sequence: CDR1 SQVTM, CDR2 ANQGSEA. CDR3 sequence reads: CSCWDPRRKGGEQFF. The CDR3 coding sequence is TGCAGCTGCTGGGACCCGCGTCGAAAGGGTGGAGAGCAGTTCTTC.

This clonotype was counted ten times or more. V is TRBV27 and J is TRBJ2-3; 8 bases are a match to TRBD2. After removal of 1 base from V and 5 bases from J, the junction contained 5 bases not matched to a gene. Germline CDR1 MNHEY, CDR2 SMNVEV (reference sequence). The CDR3 has 15 residues. CDR3 bases: TGTGCCAGCAGTTTATGGGCGGGGGGAGAAGATACGCAGTATTTT. Its translation: CASSLWAGGEDTQYF.